This T cell receptor (beta chain) comes out of a study of CD8 T cells in ankylosing spondylitis (dated by TCRdb to about 2017). Background for the entire study: T cell receptor beta repertoires were profiled in healthy donors and ankylosing spondylitis patients so that disease-linked TCR variants could be found. The whole study cohort included 108 healthy donors and around 25 ankylosing spondylitis patients. Peripheral blood samples were taken, and synovial fluid was additionally collected from ankylosing spondylitis patients.

Sequenced using an Illumina HiSeq 2500. Quantitative 5'-RACE with molecular barcodes was the method used to prepare the TCR beta libraries. The authors' analysis ran thus. Disease-linked TCR variants were identified with a new computational method built on a probabilistic model of VDJ rearrangement. TCRdb passed the public sequencing reads through fastp at Q25 and MiXCR, retaining productive beta sequences. Every entry covers one CDR3 protein and lists the most common genes and DNA from its rows. Here the V and J calls rest on TCRdb's processing, not on the authors' analysis. The sample yields a few hundred thousand distinct CDR3 sequences; 18% were counted once. The ten largest clones add up to roughly a third of the sample. As regards this clonotype: There is no known antigen for this receptor. No much larger clone exists at a distance of one base, and base qualities are not known.

Study-wide findings and limitations: In peripheral blood, the disease-linked clones were found at relatively low frequencies and had a CD8+ phenotype. Significant enrichment of the disease-linked clones was reported in matched synovial fluid samples from ankylosing spondylitis patients. Blood from ankylosing spondylitis patients appeared to be characterized by a TCR beta motif made up of several highly homologous amino acid variants. Some motif variants were previously reported in synovial fluid and blood of reactive arthritis patients, suggesting common disease-initiation mechanisms.

The CDR3, cysteine through phenylalanine, is 13 amino acids long. CDR3 DNA is the only sequence kept; it has 39 bases, read in frame from the first base. At the junction V is shortened by 8 bases and J by 4 bases, with 14 bases in between. Per the germline V gene, MDHEN is the CDR1 and SYDVKM is the CDR2. This receptor was taken from a male donor with ankylosing spondylitis or in good health (not recorded which). Specimen: blood, either unsorted or a sorted T cell fraction (not recorded which). The rearrangement joined TRBV28 to TRBJ2-5, with the D gene not confidently named. The CDR3 loop reads CASSTGERETQYF. The nucleotide sequence reads TGTGCCAGCTCGACGGGCGAGCGAGAGACCCAGTACTTC.